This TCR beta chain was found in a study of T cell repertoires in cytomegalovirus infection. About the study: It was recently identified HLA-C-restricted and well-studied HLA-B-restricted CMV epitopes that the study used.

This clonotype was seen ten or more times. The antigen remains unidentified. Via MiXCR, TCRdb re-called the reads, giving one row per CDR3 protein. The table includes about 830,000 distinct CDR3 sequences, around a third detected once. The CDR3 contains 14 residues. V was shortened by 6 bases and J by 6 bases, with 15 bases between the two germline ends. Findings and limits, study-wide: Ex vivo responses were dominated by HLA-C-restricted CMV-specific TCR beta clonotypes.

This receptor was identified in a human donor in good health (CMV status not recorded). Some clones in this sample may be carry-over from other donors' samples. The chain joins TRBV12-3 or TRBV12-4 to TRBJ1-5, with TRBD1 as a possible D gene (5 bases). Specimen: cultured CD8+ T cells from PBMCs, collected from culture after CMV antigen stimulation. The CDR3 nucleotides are TGTGCCAGCAGGGTAGGGGCAGGGAGTCAGCCCCAGCATTTT. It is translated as CASRVGAGSQPQHF.